These T cell receptor beta chains were read from a single sample in a study of immune heterogeneity within non-small cell lung tumors. TCRdb used MiXCR to reprocess the multiplex PCR reads, holding one entry per CDR3 protein. The table lists some 19,000 distinct CDR3 sequences, over 25% of them singletons. The sequencing sample was made of lung tumor tissue. The receptors here all came from a man in his forties with non-small cell lung cancer. Both conserved end residues are trimmed from each CDR3.

j_gene	len	v_gene	CDR3aa
TRBJ1-2	13	TRBV19	ASSPDRGFHYGYT
TRBJ2-3	14	TRBV6-5	TSSYGAGGHTDTQY
TRBJ2-7	10	TRBV6-1	ASTSGSYEQY
TRBJ2-2	14	TRBV3-1	ASSQGRAGRTGELF
TRBJ2-7	13	TRBV20-1	SAGTDQRGYDEQY
TRBJ2-3	10	TRBV20-1	SAVLITDTQY
TRBJ1-1	13	TRBV19	ASRPGTLFDTEAF
TRBJ2-5	13	TRBV6-5	ASSCRGSPQETQY
TRBJ2-2	12	TRBV7-2	ASSLGWNTGELF
TRBJ2-1	12	TRBV20-1	SASRDRVFDEQF
TRBJ2-2	12	TRBV7-9	ASSSGIFAGELF
TRBJ2-5	12	TRBV9	ASSVGVPQETQY
TRBJ2-1	12	TRBV12-3/TRBV12-4	ASRGLAGYNEQF
TRBJ2-5	10	TRBV12-3/TRBV12-4	AISLNGETQY
TRBJ1-3	12	TRBV6-2/TRBV6-3	ASSRTELDNTIY
TRBJ1-1	13	TRBV6-1	ASSLAGAGNTEAF
TRBJ1-4	10	TRBV6-1	ASSPHNGKLF
TRBJ1-2	10	TRBV20-1	SAPRSDYGYT
TRBJ2-5	12	TRBV20-1	SARDRRAQETQY
TRBJ2-2	14	TRBV6-2/TRBV6-3	ASSYSGTAGTGELF
TRBJ1-1	14	TRBV10-1	ATLCRTATRNTEAF
TRBJ2-1	13	TRBV7-3	ASSLAGALYNEQF
TRBJ1-5	11	TRBV11-2	ASSPLGQQPQH